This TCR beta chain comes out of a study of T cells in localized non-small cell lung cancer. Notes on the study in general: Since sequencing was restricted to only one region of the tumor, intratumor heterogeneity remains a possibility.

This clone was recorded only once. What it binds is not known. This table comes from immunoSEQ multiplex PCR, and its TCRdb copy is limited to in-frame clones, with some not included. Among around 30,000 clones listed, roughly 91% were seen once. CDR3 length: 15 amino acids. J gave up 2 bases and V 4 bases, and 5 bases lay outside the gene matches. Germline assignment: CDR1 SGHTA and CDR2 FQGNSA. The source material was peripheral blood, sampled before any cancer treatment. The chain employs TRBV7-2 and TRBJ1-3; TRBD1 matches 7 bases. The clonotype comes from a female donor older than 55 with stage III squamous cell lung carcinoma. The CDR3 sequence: CASSSTGVTGNTIYF. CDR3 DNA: TGTGCCAGCAGCTCAACAGGGGTAACTGGAAACACCATATATTTT.